This T cell receptor (beta chain) derives from a study of T cells in tuberculosis. Overall study results and limits: Active tuberculosis TCR-alpha repertoires lay closer to GMM-specific TCRs than IGRA-negative controls, suggesting clonal expansion.

TCRdb keeps only in-frame clones here, not all; method: immunoSEQ multiplex PCR. The sample carries tens of thousands of clones, approximately 90% recorded once. Trimming at V came to 2 bases and at J to 1 base, leaving 14 bases not matched to a gene. The CDR3 sequence is 20 residues long. Germline assignment: CDR1 GTSNPN and CDR2 SVGIG (reference sequence). The time point is: new active TB diagnosis, blood taken before or within 7 days of starting treatment. As for this clone: Its antigen is still unknown.

This specimen was PBMCs, taken at tuberculosis diagnosis. This TCR was sampled from an adult with tuberculosis. The chain is built from TRBV30 and TRBJ2-7, with 16 positions matching TRBD2. The CDR3 sequence is CAWSTHGGTSGGARSYEQYV. As DNA, the CDR3 is TGTGCCTGGAGTACACACGGAGGGACTAGCGGGGGGGCCAGGTCCTACGAGCAGTACGTC.